This record covers a single TCR beta chain. Original data processing: Amplification with reference gene primers provided the estimates of nucleated cell counts. Data came from immunoSEQ multiplex PCR; TCRdb stores just in-frame clones and leaves some out. V, J and clone size are taken as reported in that table, and D and trimming were inferred from the DNA itself. The sample includes 45,000 to 60,000 clones, roughly 86% seen only once; the top ten take 3%. The data originate from a study of blood T cell repertoires in COVID-19. Looking at the study overall: Nucleic acid was either cDNA or gDNA, and it came from T cells, B-cell-depleted T cells, or PBMCs.

The germline gives CDR1 MNHEY, CDR2 SVGAGI. The CDR3 has 14 amino acids. The V end lost 6 bases, the J end lost 0 bases, and 9 bases lay between the germline ends. Sequencing was performed on peripheral blood. V usage is TRBV6-5 and J usage is TRBJ2-1; tentatively, D is TRBD1 (5 bases). The clonotype originates from a man aged 45-65 years with active COVID-19. CDR3 sequence (DNA): TGTGCCAGCAGACAACAGGCCTCCTACAATGAGCAGTTCTTC. It is translated as CASRQQASYNEQFF.